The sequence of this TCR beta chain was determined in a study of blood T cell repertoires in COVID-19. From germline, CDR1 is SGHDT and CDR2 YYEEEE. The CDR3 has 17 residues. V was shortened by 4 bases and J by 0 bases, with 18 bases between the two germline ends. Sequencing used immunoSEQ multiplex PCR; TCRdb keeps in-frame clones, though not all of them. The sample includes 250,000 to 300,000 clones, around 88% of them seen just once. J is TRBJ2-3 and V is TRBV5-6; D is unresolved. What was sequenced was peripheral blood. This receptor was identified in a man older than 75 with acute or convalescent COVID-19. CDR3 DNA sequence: TGTGCCAGCAGCACTACTCTGACTTATTCTAGCACAGATACGCAGTATTTT. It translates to CASSTTLTYSSTDTQYF. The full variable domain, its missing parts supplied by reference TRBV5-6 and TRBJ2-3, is DAGVTQSPTHLIKTRGQQVTLRCSPKSGHDTVSWYQQALGQGPQFIFQYYEEEERQRGNFPDRFSGHQFPNYSSELNVNALLLGDSALYLCASSTTLTYSSTDTQYFGPGTRLTVL.